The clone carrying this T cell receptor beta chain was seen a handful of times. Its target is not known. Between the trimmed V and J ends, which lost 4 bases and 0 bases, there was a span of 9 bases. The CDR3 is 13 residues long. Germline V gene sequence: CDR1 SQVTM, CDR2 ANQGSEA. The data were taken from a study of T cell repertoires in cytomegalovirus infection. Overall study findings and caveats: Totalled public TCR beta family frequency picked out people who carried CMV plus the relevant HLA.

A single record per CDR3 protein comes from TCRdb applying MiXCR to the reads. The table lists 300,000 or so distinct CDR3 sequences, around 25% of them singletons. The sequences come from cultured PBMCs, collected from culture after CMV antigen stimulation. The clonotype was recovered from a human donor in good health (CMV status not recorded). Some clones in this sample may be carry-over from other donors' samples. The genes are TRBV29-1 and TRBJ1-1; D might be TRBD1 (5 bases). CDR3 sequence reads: CSVVRGMNTEAFF. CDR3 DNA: TGCAGCGTTGTGCGGGGGATGAACACTGAAGCTTTCTTT.